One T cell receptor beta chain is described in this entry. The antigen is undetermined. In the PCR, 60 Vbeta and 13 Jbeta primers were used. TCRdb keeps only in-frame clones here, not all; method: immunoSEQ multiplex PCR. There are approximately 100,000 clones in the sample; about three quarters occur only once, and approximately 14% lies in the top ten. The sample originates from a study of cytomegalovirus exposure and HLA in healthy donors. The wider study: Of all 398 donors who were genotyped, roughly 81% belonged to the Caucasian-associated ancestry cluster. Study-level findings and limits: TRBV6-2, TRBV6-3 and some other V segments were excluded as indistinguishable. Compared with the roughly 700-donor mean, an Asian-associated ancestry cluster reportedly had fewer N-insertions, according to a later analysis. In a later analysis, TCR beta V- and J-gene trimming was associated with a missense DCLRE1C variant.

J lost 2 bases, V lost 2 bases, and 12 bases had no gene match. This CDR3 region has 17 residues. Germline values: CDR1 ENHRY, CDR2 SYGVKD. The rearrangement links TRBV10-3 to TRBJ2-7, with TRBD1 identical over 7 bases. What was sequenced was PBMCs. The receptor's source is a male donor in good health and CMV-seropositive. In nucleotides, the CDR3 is TGTGCCATCAGTGAGGCAGAGCCGGGACAGTCAACCTACGAGCAGTACTTC. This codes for CAISEAEPGQSTYEQYF.